This T cell receptor beta chain was documented in a study of CD8 T cells in Susac syndrome. About the study: The Susac syndrome patients were therapy-naive, on corticosteroids, or on intravenous immunoglobulin alone at blood draw.

With random hexamers, roughly 0.5 to 1 ug RNA was reverse transcribed. Amplification of the TCR beta CDR3 was carried out by immunoSEQ multiplex PCR, which spanned a total of 54 Vbeta and 13 Jbeta segments. TCRdb itself ran the immunoSEQ multiplex PCR reads through MiXCR, one entry per CDR3 protein. The sample has 150,000 or so distinct CDR3 sequences, roughly 95% seen once. CD8+ and CD4+ T cells taken from blood had their TCR beta sequenced. Looked up from germline, CDR1 is DFQATT and CDR2 is SNEGSKA (reference sequence). This CDR3 is 12 amino acids long. V was pared by 0 bases and J by 6 bases, with 7 bases between.

The TCR originated in a human donor with Susac syndrome. The sequenced material came from CD4+ T cells from PBMCs. The chain has TRBV20-1 and TRBJ2-3, with D tentatively TRBD1 (6 bases). The CDR3 here is CSARDGGDTQYF. The CDR3 region has the DNA TGCAGTGCTAGAGATGGGGGCGATACGCAGTATTTT.